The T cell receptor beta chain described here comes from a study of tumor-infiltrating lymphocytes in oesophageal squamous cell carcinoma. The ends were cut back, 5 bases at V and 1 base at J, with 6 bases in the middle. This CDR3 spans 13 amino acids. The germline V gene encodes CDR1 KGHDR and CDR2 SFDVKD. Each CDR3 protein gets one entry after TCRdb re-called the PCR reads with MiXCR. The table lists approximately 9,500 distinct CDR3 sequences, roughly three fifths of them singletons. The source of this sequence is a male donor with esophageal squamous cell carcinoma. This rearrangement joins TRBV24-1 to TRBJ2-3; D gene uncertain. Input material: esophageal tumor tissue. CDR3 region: CATSGRRTDTQYF. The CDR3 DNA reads TGTGCCACCAGTGGGCGGCGCACAGATACGCAGTATTTT.